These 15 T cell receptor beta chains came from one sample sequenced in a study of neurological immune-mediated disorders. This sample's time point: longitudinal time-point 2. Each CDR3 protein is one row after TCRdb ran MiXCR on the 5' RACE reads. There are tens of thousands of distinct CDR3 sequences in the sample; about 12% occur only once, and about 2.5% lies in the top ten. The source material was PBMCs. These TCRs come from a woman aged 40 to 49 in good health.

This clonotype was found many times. The CDR3, as DNA: TGCAGTGCTTCGGACAGAAATCAGCCCCAGCATTTT. Encoded protein: CSASDRNQPQHF. The chain links TRBV20-1 to TRBJ1-5; TRBD1 is a possible D gene (6 bases). The germline V gene encodes CDR1 DFQATT and CDR2 SNEGSKA (reference sequence). The CDR3 loop spans 12 amino acids. V lost 5 bases, J lost 4 bases, and 9 bases lay in between.

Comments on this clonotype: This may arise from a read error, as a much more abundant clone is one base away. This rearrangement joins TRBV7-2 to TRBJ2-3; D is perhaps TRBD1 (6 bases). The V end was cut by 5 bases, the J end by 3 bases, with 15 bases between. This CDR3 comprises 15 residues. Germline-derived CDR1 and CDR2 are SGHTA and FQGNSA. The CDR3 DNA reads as TGTGCCAGCAGCACGGACAGTTTGGGGACAGATACGCAGTATTTT. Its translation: CASSTDSLGTDTQYF.

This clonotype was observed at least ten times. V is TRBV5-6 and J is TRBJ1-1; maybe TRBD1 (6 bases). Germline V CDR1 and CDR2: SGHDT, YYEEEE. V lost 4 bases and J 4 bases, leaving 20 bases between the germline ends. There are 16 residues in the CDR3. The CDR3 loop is CASSPRGRGRGTEAFF. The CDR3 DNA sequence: TGTGCCAGCAGCCCCCGTGGTAGGGGCAGGGGCACTGAAGCTTTCTTT.

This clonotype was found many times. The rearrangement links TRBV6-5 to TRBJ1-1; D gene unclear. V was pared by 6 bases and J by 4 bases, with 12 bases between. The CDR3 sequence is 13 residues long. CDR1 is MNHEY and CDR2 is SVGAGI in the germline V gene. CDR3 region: CASRPRVFTEAFF. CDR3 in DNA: TGTGCCAGCAGGCCCCGAGTATTCACTGAAGCTTTCTTT.

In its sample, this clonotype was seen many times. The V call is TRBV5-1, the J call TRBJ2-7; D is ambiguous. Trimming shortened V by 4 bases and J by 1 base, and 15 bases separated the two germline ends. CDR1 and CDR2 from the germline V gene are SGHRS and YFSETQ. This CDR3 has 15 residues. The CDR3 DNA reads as TGCGCCAGCAGCCCCCGGACCGAACTATCCTACGAGCAGTACTTC. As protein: CASSPRTELSYEQYF.

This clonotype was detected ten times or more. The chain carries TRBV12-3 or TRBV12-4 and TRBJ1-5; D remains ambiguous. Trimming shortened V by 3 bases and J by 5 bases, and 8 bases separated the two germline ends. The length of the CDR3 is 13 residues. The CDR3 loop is CASSFGAYQPQHF. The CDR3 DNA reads TGTGCCAGCAGTTTTGGCGCCTATCAGCCCCAGCATTTT.

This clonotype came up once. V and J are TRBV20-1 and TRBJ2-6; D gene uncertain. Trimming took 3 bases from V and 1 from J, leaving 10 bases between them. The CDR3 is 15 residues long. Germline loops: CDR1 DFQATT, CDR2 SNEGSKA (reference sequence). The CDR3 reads CSARAWGSGANVLTF. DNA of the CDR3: TGCAGTGCTAGGGCGTGGGGTTCTGGGGCCAACGTCCTGACTTTC.

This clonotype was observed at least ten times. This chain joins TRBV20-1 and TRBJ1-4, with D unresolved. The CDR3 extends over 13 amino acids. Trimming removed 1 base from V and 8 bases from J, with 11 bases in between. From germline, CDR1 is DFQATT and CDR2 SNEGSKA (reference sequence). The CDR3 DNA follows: TGCAGTGCTAGAGTATCCAGAAACGAAAAACTGTTTTTT. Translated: CSARVSRNEKLFF.

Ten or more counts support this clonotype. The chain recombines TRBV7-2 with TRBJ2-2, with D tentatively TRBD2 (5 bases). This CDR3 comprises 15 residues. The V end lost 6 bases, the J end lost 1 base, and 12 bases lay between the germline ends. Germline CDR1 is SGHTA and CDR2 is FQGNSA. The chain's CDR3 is CASSPSGVNTGELFF. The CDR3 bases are TGTGCCAGCAGTCCGAGCGGAGTGAACACCGGGGAGCTGTTTTTT.

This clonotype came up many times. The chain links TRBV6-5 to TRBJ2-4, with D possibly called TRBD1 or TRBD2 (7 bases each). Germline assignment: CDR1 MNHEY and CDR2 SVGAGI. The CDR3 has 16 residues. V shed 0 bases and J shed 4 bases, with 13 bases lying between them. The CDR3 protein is CASSYSRQGGKNIQYF. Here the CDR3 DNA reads TGTGCCAGCAGTTACTCGAGGCAGGGGGGGAAAAACATTCAGTACTTC.

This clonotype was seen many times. CDR3 protein: CASSPFYLNTEAFF. The DNA for the CDR3 is TGTGCCAGCAGTCCCTTTTACCTGAACACTGAAGCTTTCTTT. The chain couples TRBV28 to TRBJ1-1; no clear D gene. In germline, CDR1 is MDHEN, CDR2 SYDVKM. The CDR3 sequence is 14 residues long. Between the trimmed V and J ends, which lost 5 bases and 0 bases, there was a span of 10 bases.

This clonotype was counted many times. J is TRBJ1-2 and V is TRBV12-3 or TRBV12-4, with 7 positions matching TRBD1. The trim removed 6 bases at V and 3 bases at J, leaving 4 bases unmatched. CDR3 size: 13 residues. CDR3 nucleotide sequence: TGTGCCAGCAGGGGTACAGGGGACTATGGCTACACCTTC. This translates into CASRGTGDYGYTF.

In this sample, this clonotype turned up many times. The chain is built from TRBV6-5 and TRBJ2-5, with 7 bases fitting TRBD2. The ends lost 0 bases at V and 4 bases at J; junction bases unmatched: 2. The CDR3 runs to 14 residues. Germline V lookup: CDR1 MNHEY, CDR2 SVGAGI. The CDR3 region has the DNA TGTGCCAGCAGTTACTCTAGACTAGCAGAGACCCAGTACTTC. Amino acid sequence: CASSYSRLAETQYF.

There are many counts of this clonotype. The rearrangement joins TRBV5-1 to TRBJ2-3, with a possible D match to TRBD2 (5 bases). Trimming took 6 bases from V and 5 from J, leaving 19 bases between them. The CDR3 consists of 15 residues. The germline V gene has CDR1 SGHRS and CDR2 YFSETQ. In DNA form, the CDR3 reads TGCGCCAGCACCCCGCGGGTCGGACCCCTAGATACGCAGTATTTT. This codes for CASTPRVGPLDTQYF.

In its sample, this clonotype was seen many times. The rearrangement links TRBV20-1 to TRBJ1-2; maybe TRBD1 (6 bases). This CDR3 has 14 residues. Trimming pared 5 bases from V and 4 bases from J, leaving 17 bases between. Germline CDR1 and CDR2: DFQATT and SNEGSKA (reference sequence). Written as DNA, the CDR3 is TGCAGTGCTCCTAAGGACAGAACTTTCTATGGCTACACCTTC. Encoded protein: CSAPKDRTFYGYTF.